This T cell receptor (beta chain) was profiled in a study of brain T cells in children with intractable seizures (dated by TCRdb to about 2021). In terms of the full investigation: As a first screen for immune gene transcripts, resected brain tissue from approximately 54 pediatric epilepsy surgery cases was run on a NanoString immunology panel. Of the roughly twelve selected surgery cases, pre-surgery blood was also sequenced for eight, so four had brain tissue only.

To note about this clone: Its specific antigen is unknown. The input lacks base qualities; no much larger clone sits a single base away.

What the authors observed across the whole study: Because sequencing depth differed between pre- and post-surgery blood, the absence of clones from the pre-surgery sample may reflect undersampling. Viral specificity was inferred only from CDR3 sequence similarity, and patients' HCMV serostatus was unknown.

The immunoSEQ assay was used to generate TCR beta chain sequences from genomic DNA. The original methods were these. CDR3 sequences that did not begin with the conserved framework cysteine at position 104 were removed manually. To get clonality, the normalized Shannon's Diversity Index was subtracted from one, giving values from 0 (maximal diversity) to 1 (oligoclonal). Differences in the frequency of the same CDR3 between samples, such as brain versus blood, were assessed with chi-squared comparison-of-proportions tests. Public clonotypes were identified by searching immuneACCESS, and similarity to known antiviral clonotypes was assessed with the VDJdb browser. In its TCRdb copy, this immuneACCESS table keeps in-frame sequences only and misses some clones. Where compared with another copy, unresolved V genes explain less than half of these, and the others have no known cause. For V, J and clone size, that table is used; D and trimming come from the DNA. This sample lists fewer than 50,000 clones; around 90% were detected once. The leading ten clones occupy roughly 6.3% of the sample.

The time point label, read with the paper, signifies: resected brain tissue, or blood drawn just prior to surgery. The surgery cases showing the highest brain T cell transcript signatures were chosen for TCR beta chain sequencing of brain tissue and, when available, of blood. Before surgery, patients had received at least one anti-epileptic drug. TCR-sequenced patients were children with drug-resistant epilepsy due to tuberous sclerosis complex, focal cortical dysplasia, Rasmussen encephalitis or hemimegalencephaly. The Monarch genomic DNA purification kit was used to extract bulk genomic DNA from unsorted brain tissue and whole blood. Reading from cysteine to phenylalanine, the CDR3 counts 14 amino acids. Of all the DNA, just the CDR3 is kept, 42 bases in frame from base 1. The junction shows trimming of 6 bases on V and 2 bases on J, and the gene matches do not reach 3 bases of it. From the germline V gene, CDR1 is MNHEY and CDR2 is SVGAGI.

The rearrangement combines TRBV6-5 with TRBJ1-4, and 7 junctional nucleotides match TRBD1. The specimen comprised peripheral blood, sampled at surgery. The clonotype comes from a girl aged 2-9 years with tuberous sclerosis and intractable seizures. The sequenced DNA: TGTGCCAGCAGAGCGACAGGGACTAATGAAAAACTGTTTTTT. It codes for CASRATGTNEKLFF.